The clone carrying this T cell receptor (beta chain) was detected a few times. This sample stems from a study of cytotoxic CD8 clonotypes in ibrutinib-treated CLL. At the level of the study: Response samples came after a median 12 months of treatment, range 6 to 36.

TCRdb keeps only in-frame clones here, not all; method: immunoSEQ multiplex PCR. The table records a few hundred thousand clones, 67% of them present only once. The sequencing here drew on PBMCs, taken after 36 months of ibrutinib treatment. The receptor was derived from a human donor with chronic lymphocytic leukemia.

The chain's CDR3 is CASSSGQGSWTQYF. The CDR3 coding sequence is TGTGCCAGCAGCTCGGGACAGGGGTCATGGACCCAGTACTTC. J is TRBJ2-5 and V is TRBV7-8; 10 bases map to TRBD1. CDR1 and CDR2 (germline): SGHVS, FQNEAQ. The CDR3 consists of 14 residues. V was pared by 4 bases and J by 7 bases, with 6 bases of the junction left unmatched.